This TCR beta chain was recovered during a study of human T cells and chemical hapten exposure. Described time point: pre-sensitization, week 0. The treatment here: therapeutic diphenylcyclopropenone sensitization with weekly scalp DPC. TCRdb independently ran MiXCR on the RACE reads; one entry per CDR3 protein. Of 250,000 to 300,000 distinct CDR3 sequences in the sample, around 7.3% were seen once. The CDR3 is 14 residues long. V shed 8 bases, J shed 1 base, and the junction held 11 bases outside the gene matches. Germline V CDR1 and CDR2: SQVTM, ANQGSEA. The material was whole blood, obtained in connection with sensitization to the hapten diphenylcyclopropenone (DPC). The source is a man aged 18 to 29 with alopecia areata. Some clones in this sample may be carry-over from other donors' samples. The chain is built from TRBV29-1 and TRBJ2-7; TRBD2 aligns across 7 bases. CDR3 in DNA: TGCAGCCCCCCTCTGGTCGGGGGGTCCTACGAGCAGTACGTC. Protein product: CSPPLVGGSYEQYV.